The next 29 T cell receptor beta chains were all read from a single sample in a study of T cells after posttransplantation cyclophosphamide. TCRdb's table, derived via immunoSEQ multiplex PCR, lists solely in-frame clones and lacks some. The repertoire holds roughly 30,000 clones, with roughly 90% as singletons. Sequenced input: PBMCs. The receptor set was obtained from a woman aged 40 to 55 with a blood cancer, CMV-positive, and with a related stem cell donor.

The chain is built from TRBV7-2 and TRBJ2-3; 9 bases are shared with TRBD2. The ends lost 1 base at V and 5 bases at J; junction bases unmatched: 7. Germline loops: CDR1 SGHTA, CDR2 FQGNSA. The CDR3 runs to 16 residues. The chain's CDR3 is CASSLDRRGGRDTQYF. The CDR3 DNA reads as TGTGCCAGCAGCTTAGATCGGCGGGGGGGTAGAGATACGCAGTATTTT.

V usage is TRBV5-1 and J usage is TRBJ1-4, with D tentatively TRBD1 (6 bases). V was trimmed by 3 bases and J by 4 bases, leaving 16 bases between them. Germline-derived CDR1 and CDR2 are SGHRS and YFSETQ. The CDR3 runs to 16 residues. This CDR3 is CASSSSVGGGNEKLFF. DNA for the CDR3: TGCGCCAGCAGCTCGAGCGTGGGAGGGGGTAATGAAAAACTGTTTTTT.

The rearrangement joins TRBV4-1 to TRBJ1-6; 9 bases agree with TRBD1. V was clipped by 0 bases and J by 4 bases; unmatched bases: 10. Germline V gene lookup returns CDR1 MGHRA and CDR2 YSYEKL. The CDR3 is 19 amino acids. In nucleotides, the CDR3 is TGCGCCAGCAGCCAAGACCCACAGGGGGCCTATTCATATAATTCACCCCTCCACTTT. Protein: CASSQDPQGAYSYNSPLHF.

The genes are TRBV7-2 and TRBJ1-1; D remains unclear. Germline-derived CDR1 and CDR2 are SGHTA and FQGNSA. This CDR3 comprises 13 residues. V was pared by 1 base and J by 3 bases, with 6 bases between. The CDR3 sequence: CASSLETHTEAFF. Here the CDR3 DNA reads TGTGCCAGCAGCTTAGAGACACACACTGAAGCTTTCTTT.

DNA of the CDR3: TGCGCCAGCAGCCAAGATGAGGGTAGCGGGGGGGCCAGGAATGAGCAGTTCTTC. Translation gives CASSQDEGSGGARNEQFF. The gene calls are TRBV4-1 and TRBJ2-1; 11 nucleotides agree with TRBD2. CDR3 size: 18 residues. V was clipped by 0 bases and J by 7 bases; unmatched bases: 11. The V gene's germline CDR1 is MGHRA and CDR2 YSYEKL.

Worth noting for this clone: The junction shows a germline mismatch at one end, possibly a read error. J is TRBJ1-1 and V is TRBV7-9; the match to TRBD1 covers 8 bases. This CDR3 has 14 amino acids. The germline V gene encodes CDR1 SEHNR and CDR2 FQNEAQ (reference sequence). The CDR3 region is CATAGGARNPEAFF. For the CDR3, the DNA is TGTGCCACTGCAGGGGGCGCGAGGAACCCTGAAGCTTTCTTT.

V usage is TRBV11-2 and J usage is TRBJ1-2; D is perhaps TRBD1 (5 bases). This CDR3 has 17 residues. Trimming cost V 0 bases and J 3 bases, with 17 bases left between them. Germline lookup yields CDR1 SGHAT and CDR2 FQNNGV. CDR3: CASSLDGGGIGDYGYTF. CDR3 sequence (DNA): TGTGCCAGCAGCTTAGACGGGGGAGGGATCGGTGACTATGGCTACACCTTC.

This chain links TRBV11-2 with TRBJ1-1; 8 bases are a match to TRBD1. The CDR3 totals 16 residues. Trimming at V came to 5 bases and at J to 6 bases, leaving 14 bases not matched to a gene. Germline CDR1 is SGHAT and CDR2 is FQNNGV. CDR3: CASSHLWVTGGSEAFF. DNA for the CDR3: TGTGCCAGCAGCCACCTGTGGGTTACAGGGGGGTCTGAAGCTTTCTTT.

V and J are TRBV6-5 and TRBJ2-5, with D possibly matching TRBD1 (5 bases). Trimming pared 6 bases from V and 5 bases from J, leaving 16 bases between. CDR1 is MNHEY and CDR2 is SVGAGI in the germline V gene. This CDR3 is built from 14 residues. This CDR3 is CASRPDRNEETQYF. The CDR3 DNA sequence: TGTGCCAGCAGACCCGACAGAAACGAGGAGACCCAGTACTTC.

V is TRBV21-1 and J is TRBJ1-6. TRBV21-1 is a pseudogene segment. The CDR3 totals 14 residues. The CDR3 protein is CASSKVRYNSPLHF. CDR3 nucleotides: TGTGCCAGCAGCAAAGTGAGATATAATTCACCCCTCCACTTT.

The chain employs TRBV18 and TRBJ1-1; D is possibly TRBD1 (6 bases). CDR1 and CDR2 (germline): KGHSH, LQKENI. V dropped 8 bases and J dropped 12 bases, with 25 bases sitting between them. This CDR3 has 14 residues. DNA for the CDR3: TGTGCCAGCACCCTTAAGCGGGACACCCTCGGATCTTTCTTT. Residues: CASTLKRDTLGSFF.

V gene TRBV12-5 combines with J gene TRBJ1-1; D may be TRBD1 (5 bases). The length of the CDR3 is 15 residues. Germline values: CDR1 LGHNT, CDR2 FRNRAP. V lost 4 bases and J 4 bases, leaving 16 bases between the germline ends. The CDR3 is CASGSTSGRGTEAFF. The CDR3 DNA follows: TGTGCTAGTGGTTCAACCTCAGGGAGGGGCACTGAAGCTTTCTTT.

The chain is built from TRBV6-5 and TRBJ1-1; no reliable D call. This CDR3 spans 14 amino acids. The germline V gene has CDR1 MNHEY and CDR2 SVGAGI. Trimming removed 3 bases at V and 1 base at J, with 9 bases between. CDR3 coding DNA: TGTGCCAGCAGTTATTACGGGGAGAACACTGAAGCTTTCTTT. It is translated as CASSYYGENTEAFF.

DNA for the CDR3: TGTGCCAGCGGAGAGGGACTTAGGGGCTACACCTTC. It yields the protein CASGEGLRGYTF. The chain carries TRBV2 and TRBJ1-2; tentative D call: TRBD1 (5 bases). The germline V gene encodes CDR1 SNHLY and CDR2 FYNNEI. V gave up 8 bases and J gave up 8 bases, with 15 bases separating them. The length of the CDR3 is 12 residues.

The chain links TRBV7-9 to TRBJ2-2; tentatively, D is TRBD2 (5 bases). The CDR3 totals 15 residues. CDR1 is SEHNR and CDR2 is FQNEAQ in the germline V gene (reference sequence). The ends were cut back, 4 bases at V and 1 base at J, with 10 bases in the middle. In nucleotides, the CDR3 is TGTGCCAGCAGCTGGAGGACTGGGAACACCGGGGAGCTGTTTTTT. Translating gives CASSWRTGNTGELFF.

This chain connects TRBV6-6 to TRBJ2-3, with 10 bases aligning to TRBD1. CDR3 length: 14 amino acids. V trimming: 8 bases; J trimming: 5 bases; junction bases outside the gene matches: 7. Germline CDR1 reads MNHNY; CDR2 reads SVGAGI (reference sequence). This CDR3 is CASRTGGVEDTQYF. The CDR3 DNA is TGTGCCAGCCGGACAGGGGGAGTTGAAGATACGCAGTATTTT.

The chain employs TRBV6-5 and TRBJ1-2, with a weak D call TRBD1 (5 bases). The CDR3 sequence is 13 residues long. V was trimmed by 2 bases and J by 3 bases, leaving 7 bases between them. Germline CDR1 and CDR2: MNHEY and SVGAGI. CDR3 sequence (DNA): TGTGCCAGCAGTTACGGGGGGGACTATGGCTACACCTTC. This gives the protein CASSYGGDYGYTF.

This chain connects TRBV7-9 to TRBJ1-4; D not certain. This CDR3 region has 13 residues. From germline, CDR1 is SEHNR and CDR2 FQNEAQ (reference sequence). Trimming left V 2 bases short and J 4 bases short, with 5 bases between. CDR3 in DNA: TGTGCCAGCAGCTTACCCCTTAATGAAAAACTGTTTTTT. Encoded protein: CASSLPLNEKLFF.

V and J are TRBV6-1 and TRBJ2-5, with 13 positions matching TRBD2. CDR1 MNHNS and CDR2 SASEGT come from the germline V gene. The CDR3 has 17 amino acids. Trimming took 4 bases from V and 2 from J; bases not matched to a gene: 7. The CDR3 nucleotides are TGTGCCAGCAGTGTAGAACTAGCGGGGGGGCAACAAGAGACCCAGTACTTC. It codes for CASSVELAGGQQETQYF.

This clone was observed a few times. This chain's CDR3 is CAISGGQRNNSPLHF. The CDR3 region has the DNA TGTGCCATCAGTGGAGGACAGCGAAATAATTCACCCCTCCACTTT. The chain recombines TRBV10-3 with TRBJ1-6, with D maybe TRBD1 (6 bases). This CDR3 spans 15 amino acids. V was clipped by 4 bases and J by 5 bases, with 12 bases between them. CDR1 and CDR2 (germline): ENHRY, SYGVKD.

The chain is built from TRBV4-3 and TRBJ1-2; D remains ambiguous. V was pared by 1 base and J by 0 bases, with 9 bases between. Germline V gene data show CDR1 as LGHNA and CDR2 as YSLEER. The CDR3 has 15 amino acids. Here the CDR3 reads CASSQVTAANYGYTF. CDR3 DNA sequence: TGCGCCAGCAGCCAAGTAACAGCAGCTAACTATGGCTACACCTTC.

CDR3 protein: CASSYRGNQPQHF. CDR3 bases: TGTGCCAGCAGCTACAGAGGCAATCAGCCCCAGCATTTT. V is TRBV7-2 and J is TRBJ1-5; D gene unclear. Germline V CDR1 and CDR2: SGHTA, FQGNSA. This CDR3 is built from 13 residues. V gave up 4 bases and J gave up 2 bases, with 6 bases separating them.

The V call is TRBV28, the J call TRBJ1-5; D may be TRBD1 (5 bases). There are 12 residues in the CDR3. CDR1 MDHEN and CDR2 SYDVKM come from the germline V gene. V was clipped by 7 bases and J by 6 bases, with 10 bases between them. The CDR3 loop is CASNSGIQPQHF. As DNA, the CDR3 is TGTGCCAGCAATTCAGGGATTCAGCCCCAGCATTTT.

This rearrangement joins TRBV29-1 to TRBJ2-5, with no clear D. The CDR3 length is 12 residues. Germline V lookup: CDR1 SQVTM, CDR2 ANQGSEA. Trimming cost V 4 bases and J 2 bases, with 8 bases left between them. The CDR3 loop is CSVGAAQETQYF. DNA for the CDR3: TGCAGCGTTGGGGCAGCTCAAGAGACCCAGTACTTC.

The chain uses TRBV27 and TRBJ2-7; D might be TRBD1 (6 bases). The V gene's germline CDR1 is MNHEY and CDR2 SMNVEV (reference sequence). Trimming cost V 6 bases and J 5 bases, with 17 bases left between them. The CDR3 covers 14 residues. CDR3 sequence (DNA): TGTGCCAGCAGGCCGGGACCAGGGGTCGACGAGCAGTACTTC. Amino acid sequence: CASRPGPGVDEQYF.

The V gene is TRBV5-6, the J gene TRBJ1-3; no firm D call. Trimming took 1 base from V and 0 from J, leaving 2 bases between them. The CDR3 runs to 13 residues. Germline V gene data show CDR1 as SGHDT and CDR2 as YYEEEE. The DNA of the CDR3 is TGTGCCAGCAGCTTGTACTCTGGAAACACCATATATTTT. Translated, it gives CASSLYSGNTIYF.

This chain uses TRBV11-2 with TRBJ1-6, with D perhaps matching TRBD1 (5 bases). This CDR3 has 18 residues. Germline assignment: CDR1 SGHAT and CDR2 FQNNGV. V was clipped by 2 bases and J by 7 bases, with 21 bases between them. CDR3 nucleotides: TGTGCCAGCAGCTTAAGGGGCGGGGCGTCCGGAAGGAATTCACCCCTCCACTTT. Translated: CASSLRGGASGRNSPLHF. Drawing the rest from reference TRBV11-2 and TRBJ1-6, the complete variable domain is EAGVAQSPRYKIIEKRQSVAFWCNPISGHATLYWYQQILGQGPKLLIQFQNNGVVDDSQLPKDRFSAERLKGVDSTLKIQPAKLEDSAVYLCASSLRGGASGRNSPLHFGNGTRLTVT.

V is TRBV5-1 and J is TRBJ1-4; tentative D call: TRBD1 (5 bases). The germline gives CDR1 SGHRS, CDR2 YFSETQ. The CDR3 covers 13 residues. The germline V and J ends were trimmed by 5 bases and 6 bases, with 11 bases remaining between them. CDR3 sequence (DNA): TGCGCCAGCAGGCAGGGTGACGATGAAAAACTGTTTTTT. Encoded protein: CASRQGDDEKLFF. Full variable domain (remainder filled in from reference TRBV5-1 and TRBJ1-4): KAGVTQTPRYLIKTRGQQVTLSCSPISGHRSVSWYQQTPGQGLQFLFEYFSETQRNKGNFPGRFSGRQFSNSRSEMNVSTLELGDSALYLCASRQGDDEKLFFGSGTQLSVL.

The chain is built from TRBV9 and TRBJ2-3; perhaps TRBD2 as D (6 bases). Germline assignment: CDR1 SGDLS and CDR2 YYNGEE. This CDR3 is built from 15 residues. The ends were cut back, 4 bases at V and 4 bases at J, with 16 bases in the middle. The CDR3 region is CASSSRPSGPDTQYF. For the CDR3, the DNA is TGTGCCAGCAGCTCCCGGCCAAGCGGGCCAGATACGCAGTATTTT.